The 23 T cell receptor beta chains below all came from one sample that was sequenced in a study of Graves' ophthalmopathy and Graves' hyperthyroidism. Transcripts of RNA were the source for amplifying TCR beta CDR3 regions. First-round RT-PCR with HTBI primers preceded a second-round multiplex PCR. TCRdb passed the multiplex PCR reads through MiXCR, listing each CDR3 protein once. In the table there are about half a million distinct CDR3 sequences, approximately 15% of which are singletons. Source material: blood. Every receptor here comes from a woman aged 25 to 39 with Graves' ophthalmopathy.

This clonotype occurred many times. CDR3: CASIGTGWSEQYF. For the CDR3, the DNA is TGTGCCAGCATCGGGACAGGGTGGTCCGAGCAGTACTTC. The V and J genes are TRBV28 and TRBJ2-7; 9 bases match TRBD1. Trimming at V came to 7 bases and at J to 6 bases, leaving 7 bases not matched to a gene. This CDR3 is 13 amino acids long. Germline assignment: CDR1 MDHEN and CDR2 SYDVKM.

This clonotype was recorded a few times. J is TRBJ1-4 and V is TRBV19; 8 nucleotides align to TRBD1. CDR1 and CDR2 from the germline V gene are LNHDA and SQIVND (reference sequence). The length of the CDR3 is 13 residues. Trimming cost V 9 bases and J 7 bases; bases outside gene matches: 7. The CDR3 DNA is TGTGCCAGCCTCGGACAGGGCGGTGAAAAACTGTTTTTT. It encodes CASLGQGGEKLFF.

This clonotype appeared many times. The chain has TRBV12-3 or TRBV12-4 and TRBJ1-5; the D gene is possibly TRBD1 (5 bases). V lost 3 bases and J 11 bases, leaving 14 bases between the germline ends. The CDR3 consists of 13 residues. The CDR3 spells CASSLLGVPAQHF. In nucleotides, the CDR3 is TGTGCCAGCAGTTTGTTGGGGGTGCCGGCCCAGCATTTT.

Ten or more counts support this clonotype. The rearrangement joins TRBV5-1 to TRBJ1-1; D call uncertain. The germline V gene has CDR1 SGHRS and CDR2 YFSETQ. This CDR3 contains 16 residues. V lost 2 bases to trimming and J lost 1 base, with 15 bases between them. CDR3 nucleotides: TGCGCCAGCAGCTTCTTGGGTCGGACGGAGAACACTGAAGCTTTCTTT. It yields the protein CASSFLGRTENTEAFF.

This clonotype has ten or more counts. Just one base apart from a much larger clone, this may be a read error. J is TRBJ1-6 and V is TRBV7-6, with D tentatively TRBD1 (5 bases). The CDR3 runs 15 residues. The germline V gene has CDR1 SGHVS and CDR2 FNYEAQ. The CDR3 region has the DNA TGTGCCAGCAGCTTAGCGCTGGGGGGTCGATCACACCTCCACTTT. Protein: CASSLALGGRSHLHF.

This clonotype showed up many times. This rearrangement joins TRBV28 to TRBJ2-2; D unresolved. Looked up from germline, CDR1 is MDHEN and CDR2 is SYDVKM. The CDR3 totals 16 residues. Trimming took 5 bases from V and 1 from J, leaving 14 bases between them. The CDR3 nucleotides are TGTGCCAGCAGTCTCCTCCGGGCCGTGAACACCGGGGAGCTGTTTTTT. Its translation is CASSLLRAVNTGELFF.

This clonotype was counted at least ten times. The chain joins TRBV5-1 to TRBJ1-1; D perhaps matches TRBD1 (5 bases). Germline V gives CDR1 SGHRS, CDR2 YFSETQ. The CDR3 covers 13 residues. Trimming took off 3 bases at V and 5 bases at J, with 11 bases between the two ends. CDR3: CASSSLEGTEAFF. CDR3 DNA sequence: TGCGCCAGCAGCTCGCTGGAGGGGACTGAAGCTTTCTTT.

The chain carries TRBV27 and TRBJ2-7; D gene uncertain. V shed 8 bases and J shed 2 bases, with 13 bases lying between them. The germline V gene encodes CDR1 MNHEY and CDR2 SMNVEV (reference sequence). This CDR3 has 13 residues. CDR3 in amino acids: CASGFDGPYEQYF. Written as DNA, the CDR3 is TGTGCCAGCGGATTCGATGGCCCCTACGAGCAGTACTTC.

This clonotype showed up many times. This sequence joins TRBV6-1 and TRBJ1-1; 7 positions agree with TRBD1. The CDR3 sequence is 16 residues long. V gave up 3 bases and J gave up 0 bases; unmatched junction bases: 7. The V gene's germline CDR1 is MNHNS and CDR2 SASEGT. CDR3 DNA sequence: TGTGCCAGCAGTGATCCGGGACAGCGAATGAACACTGAAGCTTTCTTT. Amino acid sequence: CASSDPGQRMNTEAFF.

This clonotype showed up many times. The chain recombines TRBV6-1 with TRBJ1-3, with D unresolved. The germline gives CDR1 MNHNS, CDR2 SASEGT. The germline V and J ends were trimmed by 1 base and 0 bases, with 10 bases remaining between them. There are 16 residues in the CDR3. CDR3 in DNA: TGTGCCAGCAGTGAAGGGGAGCTGAGCTCTGGAAACACCATATATTTT. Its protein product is CASSEGELSSGNTIYF.

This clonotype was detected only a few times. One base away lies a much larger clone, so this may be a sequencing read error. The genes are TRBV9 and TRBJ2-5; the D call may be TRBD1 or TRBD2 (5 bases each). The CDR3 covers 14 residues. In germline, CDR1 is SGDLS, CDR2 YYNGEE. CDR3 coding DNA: TGTGCCAGCAGCGTAGACACGGGGCAAGAGACCAAGTACTTC. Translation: CASSVDTGQETKYF.

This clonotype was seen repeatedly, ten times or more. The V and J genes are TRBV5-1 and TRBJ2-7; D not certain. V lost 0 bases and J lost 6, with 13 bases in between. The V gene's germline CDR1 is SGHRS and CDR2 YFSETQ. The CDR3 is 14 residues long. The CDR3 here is CASSLAQHSREQYF. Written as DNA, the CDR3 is TGCGCCAGCAGCTTGGCGCAGCACTCACGCGAGCAGTACTTC.

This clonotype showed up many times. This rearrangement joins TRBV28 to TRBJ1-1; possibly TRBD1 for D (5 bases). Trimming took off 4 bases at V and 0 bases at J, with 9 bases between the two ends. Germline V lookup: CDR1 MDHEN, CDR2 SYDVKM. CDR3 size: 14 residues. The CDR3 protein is CASSYGRVNTEAFF. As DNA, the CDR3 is TGTGCCAGCAGTTACGGCAGGGTGAACACTGAAGCTTTCTTT.

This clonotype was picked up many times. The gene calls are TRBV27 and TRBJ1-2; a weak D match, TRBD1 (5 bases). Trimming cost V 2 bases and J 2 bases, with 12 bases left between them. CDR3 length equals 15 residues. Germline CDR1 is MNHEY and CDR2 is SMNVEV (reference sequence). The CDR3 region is CASSLRWQGNYGYTF. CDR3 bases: TGTGCCAGCAGTTTAAGGTGGCAGGGCAACTATGGCTACACCTTC.

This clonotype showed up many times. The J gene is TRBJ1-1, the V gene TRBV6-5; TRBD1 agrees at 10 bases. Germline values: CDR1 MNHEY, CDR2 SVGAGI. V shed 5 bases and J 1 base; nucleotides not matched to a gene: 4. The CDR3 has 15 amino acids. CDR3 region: CASSIRTGGNTEAFF. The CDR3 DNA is TGTGCCAGCAGTATTAGGACAGGGGGGAACACTGAAGCTTTCTTT.

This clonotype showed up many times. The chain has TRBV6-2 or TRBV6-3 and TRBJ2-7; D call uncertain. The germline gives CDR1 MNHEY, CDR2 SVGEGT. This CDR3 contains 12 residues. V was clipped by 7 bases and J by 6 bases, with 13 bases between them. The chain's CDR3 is CASNTLLGEQYF. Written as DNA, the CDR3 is TGTGCCAGCAACACGTTATTAGGCGAGCAGTACTTC.

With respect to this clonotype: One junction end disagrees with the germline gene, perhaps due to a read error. The CDR3: CAISLVGQGYEQYF. Here the CDR3 DNA reads TGTGCCATCAGCTTAGTGGGACAGGGATACGAGCAGTACTTC. This chain connects TRBV7-8 to TRBJ2-7; 9 positions agree with TRBD1. CDR3 length: 14 amino acids. Germline CDR1 SGHVS, CDR2 FQNEAQ.

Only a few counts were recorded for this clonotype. The CDR3 protein is CATLLFGTGELFF. CDR3 sequence (DNA): TGTGCCACCCTACTGTTCGGGACCGGGGAGCTGTTTTTT. The V and J genes are TRBV6-1 and TRBJ2-2, with unresolved D. V lost 10 bases, J lost 5 bases, and 14 bases lay in between. The germline V gene has CDR1 MNHNS and CDR2 SASEGT. The length of the CDR3 is 13 residues.

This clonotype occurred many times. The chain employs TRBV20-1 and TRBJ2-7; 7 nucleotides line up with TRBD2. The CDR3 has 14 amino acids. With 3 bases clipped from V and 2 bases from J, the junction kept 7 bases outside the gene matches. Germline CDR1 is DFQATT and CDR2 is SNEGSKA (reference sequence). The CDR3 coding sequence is TGCAGTGCTAGTACCGGGACTATAGCCTACGAGCAGTACTTC. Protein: CSASTGTIAYEQYF.

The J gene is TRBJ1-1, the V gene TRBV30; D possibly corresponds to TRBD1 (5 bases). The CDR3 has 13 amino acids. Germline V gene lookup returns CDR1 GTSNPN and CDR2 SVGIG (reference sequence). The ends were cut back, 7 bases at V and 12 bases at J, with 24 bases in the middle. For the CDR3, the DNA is TGTGCCTCCGTCCCCCGGGACTATCAAGGGACTTTCTTT. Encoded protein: CASVPRDYQGTFF.

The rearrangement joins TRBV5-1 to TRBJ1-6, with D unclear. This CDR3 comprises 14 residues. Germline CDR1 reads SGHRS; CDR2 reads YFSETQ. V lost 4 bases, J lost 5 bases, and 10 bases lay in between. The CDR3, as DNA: TGCGCCAGCAGCCCCGAACTTAATAATTCACCCCTCCACTTT. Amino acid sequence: CASSPELNNSPLHF.

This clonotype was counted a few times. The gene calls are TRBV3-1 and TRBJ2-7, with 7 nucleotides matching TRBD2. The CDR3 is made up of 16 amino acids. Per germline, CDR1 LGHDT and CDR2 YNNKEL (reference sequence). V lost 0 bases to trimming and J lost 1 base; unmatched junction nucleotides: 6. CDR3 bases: TGTGCCAGCAGCCAAGACCTAGCGGTGCGATCCTACGAGCAGTACTTC. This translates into CASSQDLAVRSYEQYF.

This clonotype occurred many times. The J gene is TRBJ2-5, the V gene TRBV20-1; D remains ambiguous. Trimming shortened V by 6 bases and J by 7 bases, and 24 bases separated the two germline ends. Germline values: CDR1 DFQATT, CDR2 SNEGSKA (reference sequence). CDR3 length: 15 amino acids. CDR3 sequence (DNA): TGCAGTGCCAAGCAGAGGCGGCTCGTTATAGGGACCCAGTACTTC. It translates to CSAKQRRLVIGTQYF.